This T cell receptor (beta chain) appears in the sequencing data of a study of T cells in Graves' hyperthyroidism and ophthalmopathy. Exclusion of a patient resulted from uncontrolled infection, other autoimmune disease, pregnancy or lactation. This CDR3 region has 18 residues. CDR1 and CDR2 (germline): SEHNR, FQNEAQ (reference sequence). V dropped 5 bases and J dropped 6; count of bases not matched to a gene: 19. Amplification targeted TCR beta CDR3 regions from RNA transcripts. The HTBI primer set was used in a first-round RT-PCR of the TCR CDR3. One entry per CDR3 protein results from TCRdb running MiXCR on the multiplex PCR reads. The sample has 250,000 to 300,000 distinct CDR3 sequences; roughly 15% are singletons.

This receptor was taken from a woman aged 40-49 years with Graves' hyperthyroidism that later progressed to Graves' ophthalmopathy. The chain has TRBV7-9 and TRBJ2-4; 7 bases fit TRBD2. Sequenced input: blood. CDR3 residues: CASSPFLGGRAWGNIQYF. The CDR3 DNA reads as TGTGCCAGCAGCCCTTTCTTAGGAGGGAGGGCGTGGGGAAACATTCAGTACTTC.